A single sample gave rise to the 19 T cell receptor beta chains below, sequenced in a study of cytomegalovirus exposure and HLA in healthy donors. 60 Vbeta and 13 Jbeta primers were used in PCR. Assay used: immunoSEQ multiplex PCR; TCRdb lists only in-frame clones, some missing. The repertoire holds nearly 200,000 clones, with roughly three quarters as singletons. The source material was PBMCs. The receptors stem from a male donor in good health and CMV-seropositive.

The chain combines TRBV7-9 with TRBJ2-7; 11 bases fit TRBD2. Germline V CDR1 and CDR2: SEHNR, FQNEAQ (reference sequence). CDR3 length equals 14 residues. The junction had 6 bases not matched to a gene; V was cut back by 6 bases and J by 5 bases. The CDR3: CASRTSGSFNEQYF. In DNA, the CDR3 is TGTGCCAGCAGAACTAGCGGGAGCTTCAACGAGCAGTACTTC.

This chain joins TRBV4-3 and TRBJ2-7; TRBD2 matches at 7 bases. V shed 3 bases and J 1 base; nucleotides not matched to a gene: 0. This CDR3 comprises 13 residues. The germline CDR1 and CDR2 sequences are LGHNA and YSLEER. The CDR3 loop reads CASSQGGSYEQYF. The CDR3 bases are TGCGCCAGCAGCCAGGGAGGGTCCTACGAGCAGTACTTC.

J is TRBJ1-2 and V is TRBV6-6; TRBD1 is a possible D gene (5 bases). Germline V CDR1 and CDR2: MNHNY, SVGAGI (reference sequence). Trimming stripped 0 bases from V and 1 base from J, with 12 bases between. This CDR3 region has 16 residues. CDR3 protein: CASSYSLQGINYGYTF. The DNA of the CDR3 is TGTGCCAGCAGTTACTCCCTTCAGGGAATTAACTATGGCTACACCTTC.

The gene calls are TRBV5-5 and TRBJ2-7, with TRBD2 matching over 7 bases. The J segment lost 1 base and the V segment lost 4 bases, leaving 5 bases of the junction unmatched. CDR1 is SGHKS, CDR2 YYEKEE, per germline (reference sequence). This CDR3 has 14 amino acids. CDR3 in DNA: TGTGCCAGCAGCACTGCTAGCGGATCCTACGAGCAGTACTTC. This gives the protein CASSTASGSYEQYF.

This chain links TRBV19 with TRBJ2-7; 9 nucleotides line up with TRBD2. Trimming cost V 7 bases and J 5 bases; bases outside gene matches: 6. The length of the CDR3 is 13 residues. Germline-derived CDR1 and CDR2 are LNHDA and SQIVND (reference sequence). CDR3 sequence (DNA): TGTGCCAGTAAGGTAGCGGGGGCCGACGAGCAGTACTTC. It yields the protein CASKVAGADEQYF.

V usage is TRBV7-3 and J usage is TRBJ2-2, with a tentative D call TRBD2 (6 bases). V was trimmed by 5 bases and J by 2 bases, leaving 15 bases between them. Germline CDR1 and CDR2: SGHTA and FQGTGA. This CDR3 has 16 residues. In DNA form, the CDR3 reads TGTGCCAGCAGCGCATATAGCGGTACCAACACCGGGGAGCTGTTTTTT. This codes for CASSAYSGTNTGELFF. Based on the CDR3 plus reference TRBV7-3 and TRBJ2-2, the full variable domain is GAGVSQTPSNKVTEKGKYVELRCDPISGHTALYWYRQSLGQGPEFLIYFQGTGAADDSGLPNDRFFAVRPEGSVSTLKIQRTERGDSAVYLCASSAYSGTNTGELFFGEGSRLTVL.

The sample holds a few counts of this clone. The J gene is TRBJ2-1, the V gene TRBV6-1; D not certain. The CDR3 extends over 17 amino acids. V lost 1 base and J 0 bases, leaving 13 bases between the germline ends. Germline assignment: CDR1 MNHNS and CDR2 SASEGT. The CDR3 protein is CASSEDLLASSYNEQFF. The DNA of the CDR3 is TGTGCCAGCAGTGAAGATCTTTTGGCCAGCTCCTACAATGAGCAGTTCTTC.

The chain uses TRBV28 and TRBJ2-1, with D maybe TRBD2 (7 bases). There are 14 residues in the CDR3. V was pared by 8 bases and J by 0 bases, with 11 bases between. Germline CDR1 is MDHEN and CDR2 is SYDVKM. CDR3: CASGGASSYNEQFF. The CDR3 bases are TGTGCCAGCGGGGGGGCAAGCTCCTACAATGAGCAGTTCTTC.

The chain employs TRBV6-5 and TRBJ1-1; D is possibly TRBD1 (5 bases). Germline V gene data show CDR1 as MNHEY and CDR2 as SVGAGI. V lost 2 bases and J 1 base, leaving 8 bases between the germline ends. The CDR3 length is 14 residues. The CDR3 reads CASSYTTANTEAFF. In DNA, the CDR3 is TGTGCCAGCAGTTACACGACAGCGAACACTGAAGCTTTCTTT.

The chain uses TRBV5-1 and TRBJ1-1; 7 positions match TRBD1. Trimming removed 2 bases from V and 4 bases from J; junction bases left unmatched: 5. Germline CDR1 SGHRS, CDR2 YFSETQ. The CDR3 loop spans 14 amino acids. The CDR3 nucleotides are TGCGCCAGCAGCTTTTCCAGGGGGTCCACTGAAGCTTTCTTT. Residues: CASSFSRGSTEAFF. The full variable domain, its missing parts supplied by reference TRBV5-1 and TRBJ1-1, is KAGVTQTPRYLIKTRGQQVTLSCSPISGHRSVSWYQQTPGQGLQFLFEYFSETQRNKGNFPGRFSGRQFSNSRSEMNVSTLELGDSALYLCASSFSRGSTEAFFGQGTRLTVV.

The rearrangement uses TRBV7-9 and TRBJ2-6; 11 bases agree with TRBD2. The CDR3 covers 18 residues. With V trimmed by 5 bases and J by 0 bases, 6 bases remained unmatched. Looked up from germline, CDR1 is SEHNR and CDR2 is FQNEAQ (reference sequence). This chain's CDR3 is CASSPASGRPSGANVLTF. In DNA, the CDR3 is TGTGCCAGCAGCCCCGCTAGCGGGAGGCCCTCTGGGGCCAACGTCCTGACTTTC.

This chain connects TRBV5-1 to TRBJ1-6, with D possibly matching TRBD1 (6 bases). Germline assignment: CDR1 SGHRS and CDR2 YFSETQ. V lost 0 bases and J lost 8, with 15 bases in between. The CDR3 extends over 16 amino acids. The CDR3 nucleotides are TGCGCCAGCAGCTTGGCCGGCGGGGGCAGTTATTCACCCCTCCACTTT. Its protein product is CASSLAGGGSYSPLHF.

The chain combines TRBV5-6 with TRBJ2-5; TRBD2 aligns across 9 bases. The trim removed 1 base at V and 0 bases at J, leaving 4 bases unmatched. Germline assignment: CDR1 SGHDT and CDR2 YYEEEE. The CDR3 is 16 amino acids. The CDR3 here is CASSLLSGGYQETQYF. DNA for the CDR3: TGTGCCAGCAGCTTGTTGAGCGGGGGGTACCAAGAGACCCAGTACTTC.

The chain carries TRBV5-4 and TRBJ2-5, with a weak D call TRBD2 (5 bases). CDR3 length equals 13 residues. Germline CDR1 is SGHNT and CDR2 is YYREEE (reference sequence). V dropped 4 bases and J dropped 2 bases, with 9 bases sitting between them. DNA of the CDR3: TGTGCCAGCAGCCTCCGGGATCAAGAGACCCAGTACTTC. Translation gives CASSLRDQETQYF.

The chain has TRBV4-1 and TRBJ2-6; possibly TRBD2 for D (6 bases). Per germline, CDR1 MGHRA and CDR2 YSYEKL. The CDR3 runs to 18 residues. The ends were cut back, 1 base at V and 0 bases at J, with 13 bases in the middle. DNA of the CDR3: TGCGCCAGCAGCCAAGCGAGCGGGCAGTTCTCTGGGGCCAACGTCCTGACTTTC. Translated, it gives CASSQASGQFSGANVLTF.

V gene TRBV5-1 combines with J gene TRBJ1-2; 11 bases are a match to TRBD1. CDR3 length equals 15 residues. Germline V gene sequence: CDR1 SGHRS, CDR2 YFSETQ. The ends lost 4 bases at V and 4 bases at J; junction bases unmatched: 6. The chain's CDR3 is CASSDGQGAAYGYTF. DNA for the CDR3: TGCGCCAGCAGCGACGGACAGGGGGCGGCCTATGGCTACACCTTC.

The chain couples TRBV7-2 to TRBJ1-6; D unresolved. The CDR3 covers 18 residues. V lost 7 bases and J 9 bases, leaving 28 bases between the germline ends. Germline loops: CDR1 SGHTA, CDR2 FQGNSA. For the CDR3, the DNA is TGTGCCAGCAAAATCACGTCTGGAGTTGCGTGGGTTAGTTCACCCCTCCACTTT. Its protein product is CASKITSGVAWVSSPLHF.

The genes are TRBV10-3 and TRBJ2-2, with TRBD1 matching 10 bases. The CDR3 has 14 residues. Germline lookup yields CDR1 ENHRY and CDR2 SYGVKD. V shed 7 bases, J shed 4 bases, and the junction held 3 bases outside the gene matches. The CDR3: CAITGTGVTGELFF. The CDR3 DNA reads TGTGCCATCACCGGGACAGGGGTCACCGGGGAGCTGTTTTTT.

V and J are TRBV11-2 and TRBJ2-7, with 10 bases fitting TRBD2. CDR3 length: 17 residues. V gave up 0 bases and J gave up 7 bases; unmatched junction bases: 12. Germline V gene data show CDR1 as SGHAT and CDR2 as FQNNGV. Here the CDR3 DNA reads TGTGCCAGCAGCTTAGACGGGTGGAGCGGGGGGGCCGGGGAGCAGTACTTC. Translated, it gives CASSLDGWSGGAGEQYF.